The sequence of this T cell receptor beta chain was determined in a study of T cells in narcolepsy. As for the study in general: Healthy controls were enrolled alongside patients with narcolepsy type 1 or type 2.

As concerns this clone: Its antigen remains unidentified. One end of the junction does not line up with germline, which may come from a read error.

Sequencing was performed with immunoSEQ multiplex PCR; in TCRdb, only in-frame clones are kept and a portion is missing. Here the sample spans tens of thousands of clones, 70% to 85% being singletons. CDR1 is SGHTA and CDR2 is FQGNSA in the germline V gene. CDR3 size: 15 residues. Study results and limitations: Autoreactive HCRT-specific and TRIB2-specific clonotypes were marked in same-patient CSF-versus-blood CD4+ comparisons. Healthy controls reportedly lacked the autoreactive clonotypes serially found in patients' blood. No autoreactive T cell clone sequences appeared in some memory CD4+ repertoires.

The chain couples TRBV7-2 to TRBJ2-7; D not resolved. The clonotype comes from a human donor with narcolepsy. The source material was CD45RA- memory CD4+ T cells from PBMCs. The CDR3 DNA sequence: TGTGCCAGCCGCTTGACGCTTGCCTCCTCCTACGAGCAGTACTTC. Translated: CASRLTLASSYEQYF.